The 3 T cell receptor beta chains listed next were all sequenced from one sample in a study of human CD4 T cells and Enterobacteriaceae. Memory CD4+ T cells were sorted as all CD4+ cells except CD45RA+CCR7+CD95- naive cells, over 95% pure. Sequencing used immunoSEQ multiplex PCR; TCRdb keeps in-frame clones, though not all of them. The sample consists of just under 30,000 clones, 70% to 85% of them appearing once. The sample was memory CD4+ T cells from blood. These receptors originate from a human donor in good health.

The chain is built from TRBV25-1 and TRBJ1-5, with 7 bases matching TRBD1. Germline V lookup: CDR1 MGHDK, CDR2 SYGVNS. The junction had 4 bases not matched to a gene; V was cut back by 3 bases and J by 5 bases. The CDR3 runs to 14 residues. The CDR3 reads CASSDETGDQPQHF. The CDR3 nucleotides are TGTGCCAGCAGTGATGAAACAGGGGATCAGCCCCAGCATTTT. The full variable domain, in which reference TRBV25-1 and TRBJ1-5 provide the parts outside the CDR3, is EADIYQTPRYLVIGTGKKITLECSQTMGHDKMYWYQQDPGMELHLIHYSYGVNSTEKGDLSSESTVSRIRTEHFPLTLESARPSHTSQYLCASSDETGDQPQHFGDGTRLSIL.

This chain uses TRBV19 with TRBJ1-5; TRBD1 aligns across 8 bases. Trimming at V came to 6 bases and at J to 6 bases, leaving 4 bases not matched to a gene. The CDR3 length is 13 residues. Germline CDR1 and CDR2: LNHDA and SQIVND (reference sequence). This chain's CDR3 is CASSRQGPQPQHF. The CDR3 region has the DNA TGTGCCAGTAGCAGACAGGGGCCTCAGCCCCAGCATTTT.

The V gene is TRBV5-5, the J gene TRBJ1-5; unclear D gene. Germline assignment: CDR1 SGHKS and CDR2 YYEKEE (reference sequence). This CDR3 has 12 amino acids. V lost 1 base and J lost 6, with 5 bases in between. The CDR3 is CASSLKGQPQHF. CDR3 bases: TGTGCCAGCAGCTTGAAGGGTCAGCCCCAGCATTTT.